Listed below are T cell receptor beta chains from one sample, sequenced in a study of OX40 agonist ivuxolimab in advanced cancers. TCRdb's copy holds only in-frame clones and misses some; the assay was immunoSEQ multiplex PCR. The data show around 90,000 clones, with roughly nine tenths seen just once and about 2.1% held by the top ten. Here the sequenced sample was CD4+ or CD8+ T cells sorted from blood, taken in a trial of the OX40 agonist ivuxolimab. These receptors were obtained from an adult with an advanced solid tumor such as melanoma, head and neck, liver or kidney cancer. Both conserved end residues are part of each CDR3. The D gene is left open where the match is weak. A clone size is listed for some rows: how often the clone was seen (once, few, many), or a class if it is expanded.

j_gene: TRBJ1-2
abundance: .
v_gene: TRBV25-1
d_gene: .
CDR3aa: CASRGLETYGYTF
CDR3nt: TGTGCCAGCAGAGGCTTGGAGACCTATGGCTACACCTTC

j_gene: TRBJ1-1
abundance: .
v_gene: TRBV15
d_gene: TRBD1
CDR3aa: CATSRARDRGPTEAFF
CDR3nt: TGTGCCACCAGCAGAGCGCGGGACAGGGGGCCCACTGAAGCTTTCTTT

j_gene: TRBJ2-3
abundance: .
v_gene: TRBV28
d_gene: TRBD1
CDR3aa: CASSLLGQDQDTQYF
CDR3nt: TGTGCCAGCAGTTTATTAGGACAGGATCAAGATACGCAGTATTTT

j_gene: TRBJ2-2
abundance: .
v_gene: TRBV10-3
d_gene: TRBD2
CDR3aa: CAISERVAGATGELFF
CDR3nt: TGTGCCATCAGTGAGAGGGTAGCGGGAGCGACCGGGGAGCTGTTTTTT

j_gene: TRBJ1-5
abundance: .
v_gene: TRBV2
d_gene: TRBD1
CDR3aa: CASRSRTGGGQPQHF
CDR3nt: TGTGCCAGCAGGAGCAGGACAGGTGGCGGTCAGCCCCAGCATTTT

j_gene: TRBJ2-2
abundance: .
v_gene: TRBV25-1
d_gene: .
CDR3aa: CASHEDRGFQTGELFF
CDR3nt: TGTGCCAGCCATGAGGATAGGGGATTCCAGACCGGGGAGCTGTTTTTT

j_gene: TRBJ2-5
abundance: .
v_gene: TRBV9
d_gene: .
CDR3aa: CASSVGTSKETQYF
CDR3nt: TGTGCCAGCAGCGTTGGAACGTCTAAAGAGACCCAGTACTTC

j_gene: TRBJ2-6
abundance: .
v_gene: TRBV7-2
d_gene: .
CDR3aa: CASSLAGQNSGANVLTF
CDR3nt: TGTGCCAGCAGCTTAGCGGGCCAAAACTCTGGGGCCAACGTCCTGACTTTC

j_gene: TRBJ1-3
abundance: .
v_gene: TRBV18
d_gene: .
CDR3aa: CASSPLLTGSSGNTIYF
CDR3nt: TGTGCCAGCTCACCACTGTTGACAGGCAGCTCTGGAAACACCATATATTTT

j_gene: TRBJ1-1
abundance: .
v_gene: TRBV5-6
d_gene: .
CDR3aa: CASSLRVETEAFF
CDR3nt: TGTGCCAGCAGCTTGCGGGTTGAGACTGAAGCTTTCTTT

j_gene: TRBJ2-3
abundance: .
v_gene: TRBV6-5
d_gene: TRBD2
CDR3aa: CASSYFLAGDTQYF
CDR3nt: TGTGCCAGCAGTTACTTCCTAGCGGGAGATACGCAGTATTTT

j_gene: TRBJ2-2
abundance: once
v_gene: TRBV7-2
d_gene: TRBD2
CDR3aa: CASSQSSGRSGELFF
CDR3nt: TGTGCCAGCAGCCAAAGTAGCGGGAGGTCCGGGGAGCTGTTTTTT

j_gene: TRBJ1-2
abundance: .
v_gene: TRBV28
d_gene: TRBD1
CDR3aa: CASSQSRRTGMRGYTF
CDR3nt: TGTGCCAGCAGTCAATCCCGTCGGACAGGGATGAGGGGCTACACCTTC

j_gene: TRBJ2-7
abundance: .
v_gene: TRBV7-2
d_gene: .
CDR3aa: CASSLVDLPSYEQYF
CDR3nt: TGTGCCAGCAGCTTAGTGGACCTACCTTCGTACGAGCAGTACTTC

j_gene: TRBJ2-1
abundance: .
v_gene: TRBV18
d_gene: .
CDR3aa: CASSAPNQRVDGNEQFF
CDR3nt: TGTGCCAGCTCCGCACCGAATCAGAGGGTAGACGGCAATGAGCAGTTCTTC

j_gene: TRBJ1-1
abundance: .
v_gene: TRBV13
d_gene: .
CDR3aa: CASSLRGGLQGATEAFF
CDR3nt: TGTGCCAGCAGCTTAAGGGGGGGTCTTCAGGGCGCGACTGAAGCTTTCTTT

j_gene: TRBJ2-3
abundance: .
v_gene: TRBV28
d_gene: TRBD2
CDR3aa: CASSLPAGSDTQYF
CDR3nt: TGTGCCAGCAGTTTACCAGCGGGATCAGATACGCAGTATTTT

j_gene: TRBJ1-2
abundance: .
v_gene: TRBV10-3
d_gene: TRBD1
CDR3aa: CAINAGTGGGYTF
CDR3nt: TGTGCCATCAATGCCGGGACAGGGGGTGGCTACACCTTC

j_gene: TRBJ2-7
abundance: .
v_gene: TRBV9
d_gene: TRBD2
CDR3aa: CASSVDGGRSSYEQYF
CDR3nt: TGTGCCAGCAGCGTAGATGGCGGGAGAAGCTCCTACGAGCAGTACTTC

j_gene: TRBJ2-2
abundance: .
v_gene: TRBV7-2
d_gene: .
CDR3aa: CASSSDPTGELFF
CDR3nt: TGTGCCAGCAGCTCCGACCCCACCGGGGAGCTGTTTTTT

j_gene: TRBJ1-5
abundance: .
v_gene: TRBV6-1
d_gene: TRBD1
CDR3aa: CASSTGDYQPQHF
CDR3nt: TGTGCCAGCAGTACAGGGGACTATCAGCCCCAGCATTTT

j_gene: TRBJ2-3
abundance: .
v_gene: TRBV9
d_gene: .
CDR3aa: CASSVGSTDTQYF
CDR3nt: TGTGCCAGCAGCGTGGGGAGCACAGATACGCAGTATTTT

j_gene: TRBJ2-7
abundance: .
v_gene: TRBV7-2
d_gene: .
CDR3aa: CASSADSVPGYEQYF
CDR3nt: TGTGCCAGCTCCGCCGACTCTGTTCCCGGTTACGAGCAGTACTTC

j_gene: TRBJ1-1
abundance: .
v_gene: TRBV28
d_gene: .
CDR3aa: CASSFFGKPEAFF
CDR3nt: TGTGCCAGCAGTTTCTTTGGGAAGCCTGAAGCTTTCTTT

j_gene: TRBJ1-5
abundance: .
v_gene: TRBV7-9
d_gene: .
CDR3aa: CASSLDQGVGQPQHF
CDR3nt: TGTGCCAGCAGCCTCGACCAGGGAGTGGGGCAGCCCCAGCATTTT

j_gene: TRBJ2-3
abundance: .
v_gene: TRBV28
d_gene: .
CDR3aa: CASSKTGLTDTQYF
CDR3nt: TGTGCCAGCAGTAAAACAGGACTCACAGATACGCAGTATTTT

j_gene: TRBJ2-1
abundance: .
v_gene: TRBV2
d_gene: .
CDR3aa: CASKIADSNEQFF
CDR3nt: TGTGCCAGCAAGATAGCGGACAGCAATGAGCAGTTCTTC

j_gene: TRBJ1-4
abundance: once
v_gene: TRBV5-1
d_gene: TRBD1
CDR3aa: CASSVTGGRNEKLFF
CDR3nt: TGCGCCAGCAGCGTAACAGGGGGCCGTAATGAAAAACTGTTTTTT

j_gene: TRBJ2-6
abundance: .
v_gene: TRBV2
d_gene: TRBD2
CDR3aa: CASSSGLAGSGANVLTF
CDR3nt: TGTGCCAGCAGTTCGGGACTAGCGGGATCTGGGGCCAACGTCCTGACTTTC

j_gene: TRBJ2-7
abundance: once
v_gene: TRBV6-5
d_gene: .
CDR3aa: CASRAPGLSGEQYF
CDR3nt: TGTGCCAGCAGAGCGCCGGGACTCTCAGGGGAGCAGTACTTC

j_gene: TRBJ2-1
abundance: .
v_gene: TRBV29-1
d_gene: TRBD2
CDR3aa: CSVDGRALSNEQFF
CDR3nt: TGCAGCGTTGATGGGAGGGCCCTTTCCAATGAGCAGTTCTTC

j_gene: TRBJ2-3
abundance: .
v_gene: TRBV10-3
d_gene: TRBD2
CDR3aa: CAISRTSGSGLGDTQYF
CDR3nt: TGTGCCATCAGTAGGACTAGCGGGAGTGGTTTGGGAGATACGCAGTATTTT

j_gene: TRBJ1-2
abundance: .
v_gene: TRBV7-2
d_gene: .
CDR3aa: CASSLEVGGYTF
CDR3nt: TGTGCCAGCAGCTTAGAGGTCGGCGGCTACACCTTC

j_gene: TRBJ1-2
abundance: .
v_gene: TRBV19
d_gene: .
CDR3aa: CASSISGGYTF
CDR3nt: TGTGCCAGTAGTATCTCAGGGGGCTACACCTTC

j_gene: TRBJ1-3
abundance: .
v_gene: TRBV7-2
d_gene: .
CDR3aa: CASSFGRGNTIYF
CDR3nt: TGTGCCAGCAGCTTCGGGCGAGGAAACACCATATATTTT

j_gene: TRBJ2-5
abundance: .
v_gene: TRBV5-1
d_gene: TRBD2
CDR3aa: CASSVAGARETQYF
CDR3nt: TGCGCCAGCAGTGTGGCGGGAGCCCGAGAGACCCAGTACTTC

j_gene: TRBJ1-2
abundance: .
v_gene: TRBV20-1
d_gene: TRBD1
CDR3aa: CSARTGSKHTF
CDR3nt: TGCAGTGCCCGGACAGGGAGTAAGCACACCTTC

j_gene: TRBJ1-2
abundance: .
v_gene: TRBV19
d_gene: .
CDR3aa: CASSIAGISGYTF
CDR3nt: TGTGCCAGTAGTATAGCGGGCATAAGTGGCTACACCTTC

j_gene: TRBJ2-1
abundance: .
v_gene: TRBV19
d_gene: TRBD2
CDR3aa: CASSLSGLAGGEQFF
CDR3nt: TGTGCCAGTAGTCTTAGTGGACTAGCGGGAGGTGAGCAGTTCTTC

j_gene: TRBJ1-2
abundance: .
v_gene: TRBV4-3
d_gene: .
CDR3aa: CASSQDRNRDYGYTF
CDR3nt: TGCGCCAGCAGCCAAGATAGGAACAGAGACTATGGCTACACCTTC

j_gene: TRBJ2-7
abundance: .
v_gene: TRBV7-2
d_gene: TRBD2
CDR3aa: CASSLSGVMPYEQYF
CDR3nt: TGTGCCAGCAGCTTAAGCGGGGTCATGCCCTACGAGCAGTACTTC

j_gene: TRBJ2-5
abundance: .
v_gene: TRBV28
d_gene: .
CDR3aa: CASSFFAIRRKETQYF
CDR3nt: TGTGCCAGCAGTTTTTTCGCTATACGCCGTAAAGAGACCCAGTACTTC

j_gene: TRBJ1-3
abundance: .
v_gene: TRBV28
d_gene: .
CDR3aa: CASTLGPGTIYF
CDR3nt: TGTGCCAGCACCCTGGGGCCGGGCACCATATATTTT

j_gene: TRBJ1-2
abundance: .
v_gene: TRBV5-4
d_gene: .
CDR3aa: CASSLDSYGYTF
CDR3nt: TGTGCCAGCAGCTTGGACAGTTATGGCTACACCTTC

j_gene: TRBJ2-3
abundance: .
v_gene: TRBV28
d_gene: .
CDR3aa: CASRADGKYTQYF
CDR3nt: TGTGCCAGCAGAGCTGACGGGAAATATACGCAGTATTTT

j_gene: TRBJ2-7
abundance: .
v_gene: TRBV28
d_gene: .
CDR3aa: CASTQIWGYEQYF
CDR3nt: TGTGCCAGCACTCAAATCTGGGGATACGAGCAGTACTTC

j_gene: TRBJ2-7
abundance: .
v_gene: TRBV5-1
d_gene: .
CDR3aa: CASSLVWGIEQYF
CDR3nt: TGCGCCAGCAGCTTGGTTTGGGGGATCGAGCAGTACTTC

j_gene: TRBJ1-2
abundance: .
v_gene: TRBV7-9
d_gene: .
CDR3aa: CASSPRQRLSNYGYTF
CDR3nt: TGTGCCAGCAGCCCCCGGCAGAGACTCTCCAACTATGGCTACACCTTC

j_gene: TRBJ2-3
abundance: .
v_gene: TRBV7-9
d_gene: TRBD2
CDR3aa: CASSLGLAGGLVTQYF
CDR3nt: TGTGCCAGCAGCTTAGGTCTAGCGGGAGGGCTGGTTACGCAGTATTTT

j_gene: TRBJ2-5
abundance: .
v_gene: TRBV6-5
d_gene: .
CDR3aa: CASSYSQGRYETQYF
CDR3nt: TGTGCCAGCAGTTACTCGCAGGGCCGTTACGAGACCCAGTACTTC

j_gene: TRBJ1-1
abundance: .
v_gene: TRBV6-1
d_gene: .
CDR3aa: CASSESATEAFF
CDR3nt: TGTGCCAGCAGTGAATCGGCAACTGAAGCTTTCTTT

j_gene: TRBJ1-2
abundance: .
v_gene: TRBV19
d_gene: TRBD1
CDR3aa: CATQGQGALGYTF
CDR3nt: TGTGCCACTCAGGGACAGGGGGCACTGGGCTACACCTTC

j_gene: TRBJ2-5
abundance: .
v_gene: TRBV25-1
d_gene: TRBD1
CDR3aa: CASSVTGGAETQYF
CDR3nt: TGTGCCAGCAGTGTGACAGGGGGGGCAGAGACCCAGTACTTC

j_gene: TRBJ2-3
abundance: .
v_gene: TRBV5-8
d_gene: TRBD2
CDR3aa: CASSLTLAGVASTDTQYF
CDR3nt: TGTGCCAGCAGCTTGACCCTAGCGGGAGTTGCTTCCACAGATACGCAGTATTTT

j_gene: TRBJ2-7
abundance: .
v_gene: TRBV7-2
d_gene: .
CDR3aa: CASSLDIKVFSNEQYF
CDR3nt: TGTGCCAGCAGCTTAGATATTAAGGTGTTTTCCAACGAGCAGTACTTC

j_gene: TRBJ1-1
abundance: .
v_gene: TRBV2
d_gene: .
CDR3aa: CASSGGAHTEAFF
CDR3nt: TGTGCCAGCAGTGGAGGCGCCCACACTGAAGCTTTCTTT

j_gene: TRBJ2-1
abundance: .
v_gene: TRBV6-6
d_gene: TRBD2
CDR3aa: CASSYPAGGNNEQFF
CDR3nt: TGTGCCAGCAGTTACCCAGCGGGAGGGAACAATGAGCAGTTCTTC

j_gene: TRBJ2-3
abundance: .
v_gene: TRBV30
d_gene: TRBD2
CDR3aa: CAWRRIAGLNTQYF
CDR3nt: TGTGCCTGGAGAAGGATAGCGGGACTGAATACGCAGTATTTT

j_gene: TRBJ1-2
abundance: .
v_gene: TRBV19
d_gene: .
CDR3aa: CASSIQVDYGYTF
CDR3nt: TGTGCCAGTAGTATACAGGTCGACTATGGCTACACCTTC

j_gene: TRBJ2-6
abundance: .
v_gene: TRBV30
d_gene: TRBD1
CDR3aa: CAWTAGTGSGANVLTF
CDR3nt: TGTGCCTGGACCGCCGGGACAGGGTCTGGGGCCAACGTCCTGACTTTC